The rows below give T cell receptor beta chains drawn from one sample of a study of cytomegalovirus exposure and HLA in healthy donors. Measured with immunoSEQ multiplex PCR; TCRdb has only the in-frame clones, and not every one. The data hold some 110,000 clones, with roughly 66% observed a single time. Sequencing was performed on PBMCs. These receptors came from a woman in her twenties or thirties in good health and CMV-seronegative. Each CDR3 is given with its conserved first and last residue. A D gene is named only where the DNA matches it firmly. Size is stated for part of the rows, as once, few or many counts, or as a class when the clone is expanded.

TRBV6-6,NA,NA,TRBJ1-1,TGTGCCAGCAGTCATTTAGCCACGAACACTGAAGCTTTCTTT,CASSHLATNTEAFF
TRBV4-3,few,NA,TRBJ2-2,TGCGCCAGCAGCCAAGAAGGGAGTGACGGGGAGCTGTTTTTT,CASSQEGSDGELFF
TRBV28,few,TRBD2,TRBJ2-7,TGTGCCAGCCTAGCGGGTAGCTCCTACGAGCAGTACTTC,CASLAGSSYEQYF
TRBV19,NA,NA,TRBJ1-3,TGTGCCAGTAGTCGCGACAGAATCTCTGGAAACACCATATATTTT,CASSRDRISGNTIYF
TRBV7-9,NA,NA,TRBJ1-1,TGTGCCAGCAGCTTATTCTGGGGGGGAATGAAGGACACTGAAGCTTTCTTT,CASSLFWGGMKDTEAFF
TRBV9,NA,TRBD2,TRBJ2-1,TGTGCCAGCAGCGTAGGTCGGACTAGCGCGAATGAGCAGTTCTTC,CASSVGRTSANEQFF
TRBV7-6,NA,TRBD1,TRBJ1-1,TGTGCCAGCAGCTTACACAGGGGAGACACTGAAGCTTTCTTT,CASSLHRGDTEAFF
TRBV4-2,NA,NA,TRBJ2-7,TGTGCCAGCAGCCCAAGCGGAAGCTCCTACGAGCAGTACTTC,CASSPSGSSYEQYF
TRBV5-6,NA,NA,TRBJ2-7,TGTGCCAGCAGCTTGGAACAGGTCGTCTACGAGCAGTACTTC,CASSLEQVVYEQYF
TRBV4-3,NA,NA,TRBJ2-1,TGCGCCAGCAGCCCCTCGCCCCAGCGGGTGAACAATGAGCAGTTCTTC,CASSPSPQRVNNEQFF
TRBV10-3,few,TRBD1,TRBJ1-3,TGTGCCATAAACGACAGGGATCGCCAAAGCTCTGGAAACACCATATATTTT,CAINDRDRQSSGNTIYF
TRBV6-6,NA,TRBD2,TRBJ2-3,TGTGCCATTCAGACTAGCGGCACAGATACGCAGTATTTT,CAIQTSGTDTQYF
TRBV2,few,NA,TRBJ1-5,TGTGCCAGCAGCGACGTAACAGGGCAGCCCCAGCATTTT,CASSDVTGQPQHF
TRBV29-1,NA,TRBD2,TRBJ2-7,TGCAGCGTTGACGCGACTAGCGGGGGGGGCTACGAGCAGTACTTC,CSVDATSGGGYEQYF
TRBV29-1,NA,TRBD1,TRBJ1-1,TGCAGCGTCGTCCGGGACAGGGCTAACACTGAAGCTTTCTTT,CSVVRDRANTEAFF
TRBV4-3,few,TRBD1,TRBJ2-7,TGCGCCAGCAGCCCGGGGACAGCCTCTTACGAGCAGTACTTC,CASSPGTASYEQYF
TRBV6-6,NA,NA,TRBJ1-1,TGTGCCAGCAGTTACCACAACAGGCTCGAAGCTTTCTTT,CASSYHNRLEAFF
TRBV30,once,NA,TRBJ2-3,TGTGCCTGGAGTCCAGCAGATACGCAGTATTTT,CAWSPADTQYF
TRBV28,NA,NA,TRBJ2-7,TGTGCCAGCAGTCCACCCCCAGTATACGAGCAGTACTTC,CASSPPPVYEQYF
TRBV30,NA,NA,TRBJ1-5,TGTGCCTGGAGTGTTGGGCGCGAGAATCAGCCCCAGCATTTT,CAWSVGRENQPQHF
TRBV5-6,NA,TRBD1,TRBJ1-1,TGTGCCAGCAGCTTGACCGGGACAGCCCTAGGAGTCACTGAAGCTTTCTTT,CASSLTGTALGVTEAFF
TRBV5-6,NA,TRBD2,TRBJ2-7,TGTGCCAGCAGCTTGCTCAGCGGGAGTAATGAGCAGTACTTC,CASSLLSGSNEQYF
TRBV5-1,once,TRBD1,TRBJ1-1,TGCGCCAGCAGCGTACTCGCAGGGGGTACAAACACTGAAGCTTTCTTT,CASSVLAGGTNTEAFF
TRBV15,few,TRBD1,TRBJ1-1,TGTGCCACCAGCAGAGGTCGGGGACAGGGGAGATCCGAAGCTTTCTTT,CATSRGRGQGRSEAFF
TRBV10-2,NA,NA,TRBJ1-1,TGCGCCAGCAGTGAGAACAGGGCCATATCTGAAGCCTTCTTT,CASSENRAISEAFF
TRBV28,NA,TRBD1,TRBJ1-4,TGTGCCAGCAGTTACAGGGGGCGGAAACTGTTTTTT,CASSYRGRKLFF
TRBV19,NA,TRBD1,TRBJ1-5,TGTGCCAGTAGGAGTCGCGGGCAGGGGGGCAATCAGCCCCAGCATTTT,CASRSRGQGGNQPQHF
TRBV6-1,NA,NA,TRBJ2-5,TGTGCCAGCAGTGAAAGGGAGCGGGAGACCCAGTACTTC,CASSERERETQYF
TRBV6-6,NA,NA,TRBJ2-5,TGTGCCAGCAGTTACGAATTTGGGCGTGAGACCCAGTACTTC,CASSYEFGRETQYF
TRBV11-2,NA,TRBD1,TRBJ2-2,TGTGCCAGCAGCTTAGAGGGACAGGCTGGCGGGGAGCTGTTTTTT,CASSLEGQAGGELFF
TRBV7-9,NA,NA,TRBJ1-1,TGTGCCAGCAGCCCAGGAGGTATGGCCGGGAGAATAGGAGCTTTCTTT,CASSPGGMAGRIGAFF
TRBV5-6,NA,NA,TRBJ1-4,TGTGCCAGCAGCTTGGCCGGGGGGTCTAATGAAAAACTGTTTTTT,CASSLAGGSNEKLFF
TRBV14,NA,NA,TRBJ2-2,TGTGCCAGCGCCGCGGGGGCGGGAAGGACCGCGAACACCGGGGAGCTGTTTTTT,CASAAGAGRTANTGELFF
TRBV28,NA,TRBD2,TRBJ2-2,TGTGCCAGCAGTTTCCGGGTCGGGGGGATGGGCACCGGGGAGCTGTTTTTT,CASSFRVGGMGTGELFF
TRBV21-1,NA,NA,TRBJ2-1,TGTGCCAGCAGCGGCGGAGGGACCCGTATATACAATGAGCAGTTCTTC,CASSGGGTRIYNEQFF
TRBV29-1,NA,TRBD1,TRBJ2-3,TGCAGCGTTGCTTTGGACAGGAGCACAGATACGCAGTATTTT,CSVALDRSTDTQYF
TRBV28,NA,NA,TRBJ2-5,TGTGCCAGCACCGGGACAAGGCGAGAGACCCAGTACTTC,CASTGTRRETQYF
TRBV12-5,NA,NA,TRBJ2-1,TGTGCTAGTGGTTCAGCGAGGCAGTTCTTC,CASGSARQFF
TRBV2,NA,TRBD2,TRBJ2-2,TGTGCCAGCAGTGACCCTAGCGGGGGCACCGGGGAGCTGTTTTTT,CASSDPSGGTGELFF
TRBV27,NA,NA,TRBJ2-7,TGTGCCAGCAGTTTAGGGCAAAAGAACTACGAGCAGTACTTC,CASSLGQKNYEQYF
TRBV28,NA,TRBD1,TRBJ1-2,TGTGCCACCTCGGAATTGACAGGGGGAAATGGCTACACCTTC,CATSELTGGNGYTF
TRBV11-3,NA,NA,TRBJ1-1,TGTGCCAGTATCCCCGTTCACACTGAAGCTTTCTTT,CASIPVHTEAFF
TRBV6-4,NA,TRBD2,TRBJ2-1,TGTGCCAGCAGTCCGCTAGCGGGAGACTACAATGAGCAGTTCTTC,CASSPLAGDYNEQFF
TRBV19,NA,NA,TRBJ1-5,TGTGCCAGTAATCCAGGGAGCCTGCGAATGCCCGGGGGGCGCAATCAGCCCCAGCATTTT,CASNPGSLRMPGGRNQPQHF
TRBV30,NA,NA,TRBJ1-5,TGTGCCTGGAGTGTTGCGGGGTATCGCCAGCCCCAGCATTTT,CAWSVAGYRQPQHF
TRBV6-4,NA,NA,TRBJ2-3,TGTGCCAGCAGTGACGGGGGCGAAGATACGCAGTATTTT,CASSDGGEDTQYF
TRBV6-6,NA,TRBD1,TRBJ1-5,TGTGCCAGCAGCCCCCCCAGGGGGCTTCAGCCCCAGCATTTT,CASSPPRGLQPQHF
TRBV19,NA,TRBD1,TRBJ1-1,TGTGCCAGTATATGGGGGACAGATGAATTGAACACTGAAGCTTTCTTT,CASIWGTDELNTEAFF
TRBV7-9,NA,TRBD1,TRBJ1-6,TGTGCCAGCAGGTCGGGACAGGGTGATTCACCCCTCCACTTT,CASRSGQGDSPLHF
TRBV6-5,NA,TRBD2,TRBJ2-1,TGTGCCAGCAGTACTAGCGGCTCTTACAATGAGCAGTTCTTC,CASSTSGSYNEQFF
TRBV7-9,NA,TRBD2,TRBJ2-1,TGTGCCAGCAGCAAACTAGCGGGAATTTCGAACAATGAGCAGTTCTTC,CASSKLAGISNNEQFF
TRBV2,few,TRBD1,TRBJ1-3,TGTGCCAGCAGTGAAGGGACAGGGAACTCTGGAAACACCATATATTTT,CASSEGTGNSGNTIYF
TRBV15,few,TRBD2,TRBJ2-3,TGTGCCACCAGCACCCGGCTTCCAGCGGGAGGGAGACTAAGCACAGATACGCAGTATTTT,CATSTRLPAGGRLSTDTQYF
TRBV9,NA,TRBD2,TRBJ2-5,TGTGCCAGCAGCGTTTTTGGACTAGCGGGGGAGGTTGAGACCCAGTACTTC,CASSVFGLAGEVETQYF
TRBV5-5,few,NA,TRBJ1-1,TGTGCCAGCAGCTTGCCAGGATTGAACACTGAAGCTTTCTTT,CASSLPGLNTEAFF